What follows are 14 T cell receptor beta chains derived from one specimen sequenced in a study of T cells in Graves' hyperthyroidism and ophthalmopathy. TCR beta CDR3 regions were amplified from RNA. During a first-round RT-PCR of the TCR CDR3, the HTBI primer set was used. TCRdb fed the multiplex PCR reads into MiXCR, producing one record per CDR3 protein. The sample lists roughly 510,000 distinct CDR3 sequences, around 20% occurring once. Material: blood. The source is a young man with Graves' hyperthyroidism.

In its sample, this clonotype was seen many times. The CDR3, as DNA: TGTGCCAGCAGCCACGCCGGACTAGCCTTGGAGACCCAGTACTTC. This translates into CASSHAGLALETQYF. The chain uses TRBV3-1 and TRBJ2-5; TRBD2 agrees at 8 bases. J gave up 5 bases and V 3 bases, and 8 bases lay outside the gene matches. This CDR3 is 15 amino acids long. CDR1 LGHDT and CDR2 YNNKEL come from the germline V gene (reference sequence).

In this sample, this clonotype turned up many times. The chain couples TRBV6-1 to TRBJ2-2, with D possibly matching TRBD1 (6 bases). The CDR3 consists of 13 residues. V lost 4 bases to trimming and J lost 7 bases, with 10 bases between them. The V gene's germline CDR1 is MNHNS and CDR2 SASEGT. CDR3 nucleotides: TGTGCCAGCAGTGTTGAACAGGGCGGGGAGCTGTTTTTT. This sequence encodes CASSVEQGGELFF.

Regarding this clonotype: A much larger clone lies a single base off, so this may be a read error. The rearrangement joins TRBV19 to TRBJ2-2; tentatively, D is TRBD1 (7 bases). This CDR3 is built from 15 residues. Germline V CDR1 and CDR2: LNHDA, SQIVND (reference sequence). CDR3 protein: CTSSIARGVAGELFF. DNA of the CDR3: TGTACCAGTAGTATAGCCAGGGGGGTCGCCGGGGAGCTGTTTTTT.

The chain links TRBV27 to TRBJ2-5; possible D gene TRBD1, 5 bases. CDR3 length equals 13 residues. Germline CDR1 reads MNHEY; CDR2 reads SMNVEV (reference sequence). Between the trimmed V and J ends, which lost 6 bases and 5 bases, there was a span of 13 bases. This chain's CDR3 is CASSRTGWETQYF. The CDR3 nucleotides are TGTGCCAGCAGCCGAACAGGATGGGAGACCCAGTACTTC.

This clonotype was counted ten times or more. This chain joins TRBV6-1 and TRBJ1-1, with 7 bases lining up with TRBD1. This CDR3 is 14 amino acids long. V shed 4 bases and J 6 bases; nucleotides not matched to a gene: 8. CDR1 and CDR2 from the germline V gene are MNHNS and SASEGT. CDR3 loop: CASSVTGDSAEAFF. The CDR3 bases are TGTGCCAGCAGTGTCACAGGGGATTCGGCTGAAGCTTTCTTT.

V is TRBV6-2 or TRBV6-3 and J is TRBJ1-5; weak D call: TRBD1 (6 bases). Germline V gene lookup returns CDR1 MNHEY and CDR2 SVGEGT. This CDR3 has 19 amino acids. V lost 5 bases to trimming and J lost 2 bases, with 25 bases between them. This CDR3 reads CASSRMSDSGARRNQPQHF. The CDR3 DNA follows: TGTGCCAGCAGTCGTATGTCGGATTCGGGGGCTCGTCGCAATCAGCCCCAGCATTTT.

This clonotype was seen ten or more times. The V and J genes are TRBV6-8 and TRBJ1-2; D ambiguous. CDR3 length: 13 amino acids. Germline loops: CDR1 MNHGY, CDR2 SAAAGT. The germline V and J ends were trimmed by 10 bases and 3 bases, with 15 bases remaining between them. CDR3 region: CATKAAEHYGYTF. The DNA for the CDR3 is TGTGCCACCAAAGCGGCAGAACACTATGGCTACACCTTC.

By proportion, this clonotype is medium-sized. CDR3 protein: CASSYLSSYEQYF. As DNA, the CDR3 is TGTGCCAGCAGTTACCTAAGCTCCTACGAGCAGTACTTC. The V gene is TRBV12-3 or TRBV12-4, the J gene TRBJ2-7; no definite D call. This CDR3 spans 13 amino acids. The V gene lost 4 bases and the J gene lost 0 bases, with 7 bases spanning the gap.

This chain connects TRBV5-1 to TRBJ2-7; 8 bases are shared with TRBD2. V was pared by 0 bases and J by 6 bases, with 11 bases of the junction left unmatched. The CDR3 totals 16 residues. CDR1 is SGHRS, CDR2 YFSETQ, per germline. The CDR3 coding sequence is TGCGCCAGCAGCTTGGGTACAGCCGGGGGGGCGTCCGAGCAGTACTTC. Translated: CASSLGTAGGASEQYF.

This clonotype was seen only a few times. V gene TRBV25-1 combines with J gene TRBJ2-7; 12 positions match TRBD2. After removal of 10 bases from V and 7 bases from J, the junction contained 11 bases not matched to a gene. The CDR3 contains 14 residues. Germline V gene data show CDR1 as MGHDK and CDR2 as SYGVNS. The CDR3 loop reads CATGTSGPSWEQYF. CDR3 in DNA: TGTGCCACCGGGACTAGCGGGCCCTCATGGGAGCAGTACTTC.

This clonotype was seen more than once but under ten times. V gene TRBV5-1 combines with J gene TRBJ2-5; D might be TRBD1 (6 bases). This CDR3 region has 16 residues. The germline V gene encodes CDR1 SGHRS and CDR2 YFSETQ. Trimming shortened V by 4 bases and J by 1 base, and 17 bases separated the two germline ends. The CDR3 bases are TGCGCCAGCAGCCGCCAGACAGGATTCTCCCAAGAGACCCAGTACTTC. Translated, it gives CASSRQTGFSQETQYF.

This clonotype has a count of ten or more. The genes are TRBV9 and TRBJ1-3; the D gene is possibly TRBD1 (5 bases). Germline V CDR1 and CDR2: SGDLS, YYNGEE. CDR3 size: 17 residues. V lost 0 bases to trimming and J lost 0 bases, with 13 bases between them. In DNA form, the CDR3 reads TGTGCCAGCAGCGTAGGGGGACTTTCCCGCTCTGGAAACACCATATATTTT. Translating gives CASSVGGLSRSGNTIYF.

The sample holds a few counts of this clonotype. The CDR3 is CASSYSGGGNGYTF. For the CDR3, the DNA is TGTGCCAGCAGTTACTCGGGAGGGGGCAATGGCTACACCTTC. The chain carries TRBV6-5 and TRBJ1-2, with 7 bases fitting TRBD1. The CDR3 spans 14 residues. J gave up 6 bases and V 0 bases, and 4 bases lay outside the gene matches. Per the germline V gene, CDR1 is MNHEY and CDR2 is SVGAGI.

The V and J genes are TRBV10-3 and TRBJ1-1; a weak D match, TRBD1 (5 bases). The CDR3 covers 15 residues. V lost 2 bases, J lost 1 base, and 11 bases lay in between. Germline V gene sequence: CDR1 ENHRY, CDR2 SYGVKD. The CDR3 DNA is TGTGCCATCAGTGAGGACAGATCTGGGAACACTGAAGCTTTCTTT. As protein: CAISEDRSGNTEAFF.